This T cell receptor beta chain was captured in a study of T cell responses to AZD1222 COVID-19 vaccine. The study, taken as a whole, reports: Epitopes outside B.1.351 and B.1.1.7 mutated regions reportedly drew nearly half of spike TCRs. Dominant at 160-218 and 743-854, vaccine-associated CD4 TCRs also spanned spike.

The assay was immunoSEQ multiplex PCR, and TCRdb's table has in-frame clones only and misses some. This table has 70,000 to 90,000 clones, roughly nine tenths appearing once. This clone was seen only a few times. Its matching antigen is unknown. CDR3 length equals 14 residues. The germline CDR1 and CDR2 sequences are SGHNT and YYREEE (reference sequence). Deletions cut 3 bases from V and 3 bases from J, with 12 bases between. This TCR derives from an adult in good health. Source: peripheral blood, taken on day 0 of AZD1222 vaccination. V usage is TRBV5-4 and J usage is TRBJ2-5, with D possibly called TRBD1 or TRBD2 (5 bases each). The CDR3 is CASSSRDGKETQYF. DNA for the CDR3: TGTGCCAGCAGCTCCCGGGACGGCAAAGAGACCCAGTACTTC.